This record concerns one T cell receptor (beta chain) sequence. In the original processing: Estimation of nucleated cell counts relied on the amplification of reference gene primers. The table came from immunoSEQ multiplex PCR; TCRdb's copy has only in-frame clones and leaves some out. D and trimming were read from the DNA, whereas the V and J calls and clone size are those reported in that table. The sample carries just over 90,000 clones, around 90% recorded once. This CDR3 spans 16 amino acids. Unmatched junction bases numbered 8, after V lost 3 bases and J lost 3 bases. CDR1 KGHSH and CDR2 LQKENI come from the germline V gene. This sample stems from a study of blood T cell repertoires in COVID-19. Study background: Samples representing acute and convalescent COVID-19 were sourced from the United States, Italy and Spain. T cells, B-cell-depleted T cells, or PBMCs provided the cDNA or gDNA that served as material.

Sequenced material: peripheral blood. The chain carries TRBV18 and TRBJ2-7; 10 bases match TRBD1. This receptor was obtained from a human donor with active COVID-19. The donor label of this sample is uncertain. The CDR3 is CASSPLGTGDRYEQYF. The CDR3 region has the DNA TGTGCCAGCTCACCGCTCGGGACAGGGGACCGCTACGAGCAGTACTTC.